The clone carrying this TCR beta chain is labeled as medium-sized. Not a single patient had been given any form of treatment at any point before undergoing thyroid surgery. TCRdb re-clonotyped the PCR reads through MiXCR. There are about 43,000 clones in the sample; 3.2% occur only once, and about 9.7% lies in the top ten. The record originates from a study of metastatic and nonmetastatic thyroid tumors. About the study: Both malignant and benign thyroid patients supplied peripheral blood and tumor or nodule tissue samples, across which the repertoires of these patients were then compared.

This CDR3 contains 18 residues. Germline V gives CDR1 MNHEY, CDR2 SMNVEV (reference sequence). Trimming removed 5 bases from V and 6 bases from J; junction bases left unmatched: 15. What was sequenced was blood. The TCR comes from a female donor with papillary thyroid cancer or a benign thyroid nodule (not recorded which). Some clones in this sample may be carry-over from other donors' samples. This rearrangement joins TRBV27 to TRBJ1-6, with TRBD1 matching over 8 bases. The CDR3 nucleotides are TGTGCCAGCAGTCTGAAATCAACTACAGGGGGATTTAATTCACCCCTCCACTTT. As protein: CASSLKSTTGGFNSPLHF.